The T cell receptor beta chain under discussion was sequenced for a study of memory CD4+ T cells and cytomegalovirus serostatus. Study as a whole: Donors were healthy Belgian adults, under 10 CMV seropositive and roughly 25 seronegative.

This clone has only a few counts. Antigen specificity is unknown. Produced via immunoSEQ multiplex PCR; TCRdb's table is partial and in-frame only. The sample has around 53,000 clones; around 88% are singletons. Germline CDR1 and CDR2: SEHNR and FQNEAQ (reference sequence). Between the trimmed V and J ends, which lost 4 bases and 4 bases, there was a span of 13 bases. CDR3 size: 14 residues. The sort gate was single viable CD3+CD4+CD8-CD45RO+ cells for memory CD4+ T cells. Study-wide results and limits: The CMV-associated TCR signature appears largely within the CD4+ memory repertoire. About 40% of the roughly 160 known CMV-associated TCRbeta sequences appeared in CD4+ memory.

Source material: memory CD4+ T cells from blood. This TCR was recovered from an adult in good health and CMV-seropositive. The V and J genes are TRBV7-9 and TRBJ1-2, with a weak D call TRBD1 (5 bases). The CDR3 DNA reads as TGTGCCAGCAGCTACGAGACAGCTCCCTATGGCTACACCTTC. This sequence encodes CASSYETAPYGYTF.